The 13 T cell receptor beta chains below all came from one sample that was sequenced in a study of shared clonotypes between healthy human individuals. Libraries were prepared by immunoSEQ multiplex PCR; TCRdb keeps only in-frame clonotypes and omits some of them. The data hold about 600,000 clones, with around 97% observed a single time. Source material: naive CD4+ T cells sorted from blood. Subset reported: CD45RA+ positively selected. All receptors come from a woman younger than 45 in good health.

The chain has TRBV19 and TRBJ2-1, with 8 positions matching TRBD2. The CDR3 has 15 amino acids. The germline V gene encodes CDR1 LNHDA and CDR2 SQIVND (reference sequence). V dropped 2 bases and J dropped 3; count of bases not matched to a gene: 3. The CDR3: CASSIFSGVYNEQFF. The CDR3 DNA follows: TGTGCCAGTAGTATATTTAGCGGGGTCTACAATGAGCAGTTCTTC.

V usage is TRBV7-9 and J usage is TRBJ2-1, with TRBD1 matching 8 bases. The germline V gene encodes CDR1 SEHNR and CDR2 FQNEAQ (reference sequence). With 4 bases clipped from V and 10 bases from J, the junction kept 9 bases outside the gene matches. The CDR3 covers 14 residues. CDR3 amino acids: CASSSRTGLREQFF. The CDR3, as DNA: TGTGCCAGCAGCTCCAGGACAGGGTTGAGGGAGCAGTTCTTC. The full variable domain, completed using reference TRBV7-9 and TRBJ2-1, is DTGVSQNPRHKITKRGQNVTFRCDPISEHNRLYWYRQTLGQGPEFLTYFQNEAQLEKSRLLSDRFSAERPKGSFSTLEIQRTEQGDSAMYLCASSSRTGLREQFFGPGTRLTVL.

This chain links TRBV28 with TRBJ1-5; D may be TRBD1 (6 bases). Germline V gives CDR1 MDHEN, CDR2 SYDVKM. The CDR3 covers 14 residues. V shed 9 bases and J shed 3 bases, with 15 bases lying between them. The CDR3 DNA follows: TGTGCCAGTTATAACACAGGGTTCAATCAGCCCCAGCATTTT. Protein product: CASYNTGFNQPQHF.

The rearrangement uses TRBV6-5 and TRBJ1-2; D may be TRBD1 (6 bases). Trimming cost V 2 bases and J 4 bases, with 11 bases left between them. The CDR3 consists of 14 residues. From germline, CDR1 is MNHEY and CDR2 SVGAGI. CDR3 protein: CASSYNLQGYGYTF. For the CDR3, the DNA is TGTGCCAGCAGTTACAACCTACAGGGCTATGGCTACACCTTC.

The chain recombines TRBV28 with TRBJ2-7, with a tentative D call TRBD1 (5 bases). There are 13 residues in the CDR3. The V gene lost 6 bases and the J gene lost 5 bases, with 14 bases spanning the gap. The germline CDR1 and CDR2 sequences are MDHEN and SYDVKM. CDR3 nucleotides: TGTGCCAGCAGCCAACCCCAGGGTCACGAGCAGTACTTC. Protein product: CASSQPQGHEQYF.

The chain joins TRBV15 to TRBJ2-6, with D unresolved. CDR1 is LNHNV and CDR2 is YYDKDF in the germline V gene (reference sequence). Between the trimmed V and J ends, which lost 0 bases and 0 bases, there was a span of 6 bases. The CDR3 covers 16 residues. CDR3 sequence reads: CATSRDLDSGANVLTF. Here the CDR3 DNA reads TGTGCCACCAGCAGAGATCTGGACTCTGGGGCCAACGTCCTGACTTTC.

The rearrangement joins TRBV11-2 to TRBJ2-5; D is unresolved. The germline CDR1 and CDR2 sequences are SGHAT and FQNNGV. With 2 bases removed from V and 2 bases from J, the gap between germline ends came to 3 bases. This CDR3 has 12 amino acids. CDR3 nucleotide sequence: TGTGCCAGCAGCTTACAACAAGAGACCCAGTACTTC. It codes for CASSLQQETQYF. The full variable domain, rest sourced from reference TRBV11-2 and TRBJ2-5, is EAGVAQSPRYKIIEKRQSVAFWCNPISGHATLYWYQQILGQGPKLLIQFQNNGVVDDSQLPKDRFSAERLKGVDSTLKIQPAKLEDSAVYLCASSLQQETQYFGPGTRLLVL.

The V and J genes are TRBV28 and TRBJ1-6, with TRBD1 matching 10 bases. There are 15 residues in the CDR3. Germline values: CDR1 MDHEN, CDR2 SYDVKM. V gave up 1 base and J gave up 10 bases; unmatched junction bases: 4. The DNA for the CDR3 is TGTGCCAGCAGTTTATACGGACAGGGGGGATCACCCCTCCACTTT. Amino acids: CASSLYGQGGSPLHF.

The chain links TRBV11-2 to TRBJ2-3; 7 nucleotides agree with TRBD1. The CDR3 is 15 amino acids. Germline V gene data show CDR1 as SGHAT and CDR2 as FQNNGV. The V segment lost 3 bases and the J segment 0 bases; nucleotides outside the gene matches: 3. The CDR3 sequence is CASSLGTASTDTQYF. The CDR3 bases are TGTGCCAGCAGCTTGGGGACAGCTAGCACAGATACGCAGTATTTT. The full variable domain, in which reference TRBV11-2 and TRBJ2-3 provide the parts outside the CDR3, is EAGVAQSPRYKIIEKRQSVAFWCNPISGHATLYWYQQILGQGPKLLIQFQNNGVVDDSQLPKDRFSAERLKGVDSTLKIQPAKLEDSAVYLCASSLGTASTDTQYFGPGTRLTVL.

The chain uses TRBV4-1 and TRBJ2-3; TRBD2 agrees at 8 bases. Germline CDR1 is MGHRA and CDR2 is YSYEKL. The CDR3 runs 20 residues. Trimming took 0 bases from V and 4 from J; bases not matched to a gene: 18. In DNA, the CDR3 is TGCGCCAGCAGCCAAGAAGTCGGACAAGGAGCGGGAGCGGGCGCAGATACGCAGTATTTT. The encoded protein is CASSQEVGQGAGAGADTQYF.

The table lists this clone with a count of one. This rearrangement joins TRBV28 to TRBJ1-2; TRBD1 matches at 7 bases. CDR1 MDHEN and CDR2 SYDVKM come from the germline V gene. Trimming took 4 bases from V and 4 from J; bases not matched to a gene: 6. This CDR3 contains 14 residues. The CDR3 DNA reads as TGTGCCAGCAGTTCACAGGGGCGGGTCTATGGCTACACCTTC. Protein: CASSSQGRVYGYTF.

A word on this clone: Other DNA sequences in the same sample also yield this CDR3. The chain recombines TRBV19 with TRBJ2-7; 9 bases agree with TRBD1. Trimming removed 5 bases from V and 2 bases from J; junction bases left unmatched: 4. The CDR3 length is 14 residues. Germline-derived CDR1 and CDR2 are LNHDA and SQIVND (reference sequence). This CDR3 reads CASSPRQGAYEQYF. The CDR3 coding sequence is TGTGCCAGTAGTCCGAGACAGGGGGCCTACGAGCAGTACTTC.

The chain uses TRBV19 and TRBJ2-1; 7 nucleotides line up with TRBD2. The CDR3 totals 15 residues. V was clipped by 5 bases and J by 4 bases; unmatched bases: 8. CDR1 and CDR2 (germline): LNHDA, SQIVND (reference sequence). The CDR3 bases are TGTGCCAGTAGTGATCCAGCGGGACTATACAATGAGCAGTTCTTC. Protein: CASSDPAGLYNEQFF.